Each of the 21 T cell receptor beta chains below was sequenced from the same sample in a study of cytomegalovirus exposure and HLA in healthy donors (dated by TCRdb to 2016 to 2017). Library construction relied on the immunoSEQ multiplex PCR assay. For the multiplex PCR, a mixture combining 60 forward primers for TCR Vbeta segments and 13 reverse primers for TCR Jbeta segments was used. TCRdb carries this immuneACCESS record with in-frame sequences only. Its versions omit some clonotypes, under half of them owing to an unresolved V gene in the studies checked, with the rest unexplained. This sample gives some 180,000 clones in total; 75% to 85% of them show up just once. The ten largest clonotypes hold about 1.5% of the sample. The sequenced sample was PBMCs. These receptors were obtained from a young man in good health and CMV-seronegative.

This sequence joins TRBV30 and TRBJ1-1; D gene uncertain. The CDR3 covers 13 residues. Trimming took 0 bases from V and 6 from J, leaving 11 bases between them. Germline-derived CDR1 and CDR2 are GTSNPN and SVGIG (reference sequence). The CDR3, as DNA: TGTGCCTGGAGTGTCTCCCCGGTGTCTGAAGCTTTCTTT. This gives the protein CAWSVSPVSEAFF.

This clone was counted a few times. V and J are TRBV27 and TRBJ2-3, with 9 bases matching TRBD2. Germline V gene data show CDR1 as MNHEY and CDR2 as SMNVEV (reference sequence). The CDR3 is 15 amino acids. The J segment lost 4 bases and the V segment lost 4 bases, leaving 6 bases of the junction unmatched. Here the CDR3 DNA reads TGTGCCAGCAGTTCGACTAGCGGCACCTCAGATACGCAGTATTTT. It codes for CASSSTSGTSDTQYF.

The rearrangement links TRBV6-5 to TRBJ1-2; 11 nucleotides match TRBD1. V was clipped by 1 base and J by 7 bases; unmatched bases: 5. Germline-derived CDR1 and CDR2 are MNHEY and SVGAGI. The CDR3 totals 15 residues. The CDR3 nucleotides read TGTGCCAGCAGTTACTTGGGACAGGGGGACAGTGGCTACACCTTC. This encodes CASSYLGQGDSGYTF.

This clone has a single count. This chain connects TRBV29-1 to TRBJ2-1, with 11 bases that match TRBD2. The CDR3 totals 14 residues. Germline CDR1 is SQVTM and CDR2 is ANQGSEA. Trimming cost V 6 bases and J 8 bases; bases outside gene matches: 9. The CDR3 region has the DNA TGCAGCGTGGGCTTTAGCGGGAGGGCCCATGAGCAGTTCTTC. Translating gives CSVGFSGRAHEQFF.

The CDR3 DNA reads as TGTGCCAGCAGCTCGAGCCCGACGACGGACACGGCGAGGGGCTACACCTTC. Protein sequence: CASSSSPTTDTARGYTF. The chain uses TRBV11-3 and TRBJ1-2; perhaps TRBD1 as D (5 bases). CDR1 and CDR2 from the germline V gene are SGHNT and YENEEA. This CDR3 comprises 17 residues. V was shortened by 4 bases and J by 8 bases, with 26 bases between the two germline ends. Supplemented by reference TRBV11-3 and TRBJ1-2, the full variable domain reads EAGVVQSPRYKIIEKKQPVAFWCNPISGHNTLYWYLQNLGQGPELLIRYENEEAVDDSQLPKDRFSAERLKGVDSTLKIQPAELGDSAVYLCASSSSPTTDTARGYTFGSGTRLTVV.

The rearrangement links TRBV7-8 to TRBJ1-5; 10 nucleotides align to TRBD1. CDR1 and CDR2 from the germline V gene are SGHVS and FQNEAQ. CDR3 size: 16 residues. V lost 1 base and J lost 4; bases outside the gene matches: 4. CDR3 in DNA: TGTGCCAGCAGCTTAGATCGGGACAGGGGTAATCAGCCCCAGCATTTT. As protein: CASSLDRDRGNQPQHF.

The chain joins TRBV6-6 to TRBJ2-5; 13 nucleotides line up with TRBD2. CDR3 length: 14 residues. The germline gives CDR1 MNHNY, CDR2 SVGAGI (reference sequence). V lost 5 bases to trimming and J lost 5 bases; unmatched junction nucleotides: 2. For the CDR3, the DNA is TGTGCCAGCAGTGCGACTAGCGGGGGGGAGACCCAGTACTTC. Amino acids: CASSATSGGETQYF.

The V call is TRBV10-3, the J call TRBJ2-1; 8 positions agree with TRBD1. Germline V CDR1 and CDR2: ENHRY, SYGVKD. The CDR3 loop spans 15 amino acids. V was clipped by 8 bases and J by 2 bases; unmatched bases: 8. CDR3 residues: CAIGAGGETYNEQFF. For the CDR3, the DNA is TGTGCCATCGGAGCAGGGGGCGAAACCTACAATGAGCAGTTCTTC.

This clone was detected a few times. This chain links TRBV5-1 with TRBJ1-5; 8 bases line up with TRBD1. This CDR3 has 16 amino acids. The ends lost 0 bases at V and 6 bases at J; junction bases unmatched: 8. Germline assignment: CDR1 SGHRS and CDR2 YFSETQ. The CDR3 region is CASSLGVPGGSQPQHF. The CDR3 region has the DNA TGCGCCAGCAGCTTGGGCGTCCCAGGGGGCAGTCAGCCCCAGCATTTT.

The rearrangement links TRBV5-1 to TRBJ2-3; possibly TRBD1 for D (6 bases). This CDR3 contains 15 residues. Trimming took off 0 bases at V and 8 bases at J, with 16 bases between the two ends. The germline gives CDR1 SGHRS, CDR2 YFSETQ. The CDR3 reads CASSLDWTAGGTQYF. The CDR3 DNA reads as TGCGCCAGCAGCTTGGATTGGACAGCCGGCGGTACGCAGTATTTT.

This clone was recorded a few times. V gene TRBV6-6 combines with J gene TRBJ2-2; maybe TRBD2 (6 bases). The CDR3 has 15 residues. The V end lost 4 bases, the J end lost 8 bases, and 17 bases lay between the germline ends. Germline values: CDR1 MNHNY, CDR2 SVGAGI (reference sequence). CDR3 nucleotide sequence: TGTGCCAGCAGTTCGGGACTGGACCCGTTAGGGGAGCTGTTTTTT. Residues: CASSSGLDPLGELFF.

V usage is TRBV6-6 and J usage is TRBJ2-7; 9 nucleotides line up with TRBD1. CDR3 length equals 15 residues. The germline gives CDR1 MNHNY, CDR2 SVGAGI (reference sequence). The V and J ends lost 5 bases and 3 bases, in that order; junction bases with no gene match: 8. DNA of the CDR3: TGTGCCAGCAGTCTAAGGACAGGGGCCGGCTACGAGCAGTACTTC. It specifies CASSLRTGAGYEQYF.

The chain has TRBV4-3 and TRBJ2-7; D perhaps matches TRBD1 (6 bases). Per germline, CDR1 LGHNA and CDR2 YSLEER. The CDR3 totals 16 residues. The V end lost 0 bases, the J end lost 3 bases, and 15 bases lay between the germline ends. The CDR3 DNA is TGCGCCAGCAGCCAAGATACAGGGCTGGGGGACTACGAGCAGTACTTC. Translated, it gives CASSQDTGLGDYEQYF.

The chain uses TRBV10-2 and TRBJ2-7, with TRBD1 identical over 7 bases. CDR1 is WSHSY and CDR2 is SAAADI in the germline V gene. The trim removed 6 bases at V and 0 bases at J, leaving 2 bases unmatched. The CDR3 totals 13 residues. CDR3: CASSGTDSYEQYF. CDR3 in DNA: TGCGCCAGCAGCGGGACAGACTCCTACGAGCAGTACTTC.

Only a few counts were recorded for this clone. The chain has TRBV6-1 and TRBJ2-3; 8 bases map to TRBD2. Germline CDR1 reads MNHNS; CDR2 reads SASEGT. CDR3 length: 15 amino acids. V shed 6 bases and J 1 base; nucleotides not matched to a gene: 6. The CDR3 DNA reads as TGTGCCAGCAGACGGACTAGCTCTGGCACAGATACGCAGTATTTT. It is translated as CASRRTSSGTDTQYF.

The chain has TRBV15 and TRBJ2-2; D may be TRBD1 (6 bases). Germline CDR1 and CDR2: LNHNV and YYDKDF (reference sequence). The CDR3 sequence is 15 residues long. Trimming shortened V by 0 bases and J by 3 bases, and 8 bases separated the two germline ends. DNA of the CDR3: TGTGCCACCAGCAGAGAGGACAGCTACACCGGGGAGCTGTTTTTT. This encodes CATSREDSYTGELFF.

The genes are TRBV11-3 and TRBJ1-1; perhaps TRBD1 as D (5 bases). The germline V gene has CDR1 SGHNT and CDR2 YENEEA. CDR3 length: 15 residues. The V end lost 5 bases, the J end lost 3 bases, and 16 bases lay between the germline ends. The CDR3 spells CASSLGFRGDTEAFF. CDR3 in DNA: TGTGCCAGCAGCCTTGGTTTTCGGGGGGACACTGAAGCTTTCTTT. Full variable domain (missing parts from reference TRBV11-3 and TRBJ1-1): EAGVVQSPRYKIIEKKQPVAFWCNPISGHNTLYWYLQNLGQGPELLIRYENEEAVDDSQLPKDRFSAERLKGVDSTLKIQPAELGDSAVYLCASSLGFRGDTEAFFGQGTRLTVV.

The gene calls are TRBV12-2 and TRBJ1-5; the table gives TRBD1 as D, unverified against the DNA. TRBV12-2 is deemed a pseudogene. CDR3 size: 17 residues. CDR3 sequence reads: CASRCRGQGKESQPQHF. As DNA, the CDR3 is TGTGCAAGTCGCTGCCGGGGACAGGGAAAGGAGAGTCAGCCCCAGCATTTT.

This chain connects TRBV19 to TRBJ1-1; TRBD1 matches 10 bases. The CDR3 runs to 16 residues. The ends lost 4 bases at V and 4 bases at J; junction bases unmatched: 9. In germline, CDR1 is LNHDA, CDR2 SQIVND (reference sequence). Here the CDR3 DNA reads TGTGCCAGTAGTACCTGGACAGGGGGAGCGAGCACTGAAGCTTTCTTT. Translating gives CASSTWTGGASTEAFF.

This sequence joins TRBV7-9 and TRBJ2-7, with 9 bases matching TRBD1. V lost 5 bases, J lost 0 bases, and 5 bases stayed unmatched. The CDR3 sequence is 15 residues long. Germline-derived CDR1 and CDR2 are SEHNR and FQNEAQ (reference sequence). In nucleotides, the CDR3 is TGTGCCAGCAGCGCGGGACAGGGATTCTCCTACGAGCAGTACTTC. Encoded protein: CASSAGQGFSYEQYF.

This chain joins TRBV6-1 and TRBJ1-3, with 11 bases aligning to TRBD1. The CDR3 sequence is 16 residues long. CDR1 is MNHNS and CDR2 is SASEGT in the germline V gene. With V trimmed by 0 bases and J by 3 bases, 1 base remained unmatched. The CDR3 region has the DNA TGTGCCAGCAGTGAAGCGGGGACAGGGGGTGGAAACACCATATATTTT. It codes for CASSEAGTGGGNTIYF.